This section outlines one T cell receptor (beta chain) sequence together with its context. From the 5' RACE reads, TCRdb lists one entry per CDR3 protein and no DNA. The sample table includes a few hundred thousand distinct CDR3 sequences. Germline loops: CDR1 SGHVS, CDR2 FNYEAQ. The length of the CDR3 is 13 residues. This sample stems from a study of monozygotic twins with inflammatory bowel disease. The chain uses TRBV7-6 and TRBJ2-7; TCRdb proposes TRBD1, but this gene call is untestable without DNA. The clonotype was recovered from a human donor with ulcerative colitis or Crohn's disease, or a healthy co-twin of an affected twin (not recorded which). Material: blood. CDR3: CASSSAPSYEQYF.